The rows below give T cell receptor beta chains drawn from one sample of a study of OX40 agonist ivuxolimab in advanced cancers. Assay: immunoSEQ multiplex PCR; the TCRdb copy retains only in-frame clones and omits some. There are tens of thousands of clones in the sample; approximately 86% occur only once, and roughly a sixth lies in the top ten. This material consisted of CD4+ or CD8+ T cells sorted from blood, taken in a trial of the OX40 agonist ivuxolimab. Receptors originate from an adult with an advanced solid tumor such as melanoma, head and neck, liver or kidney cancer. The CDR3 runs from the conserved cysteine through the conserved F or W. The D gene is left open where the match is weak. A clone size is listed for some rows: how often the clone was seen (once, few, many), or a class if it is expanded.

clone_size	v_call	j_call	d_call	cdr3_aa	cdr3_nt
-	TRBV2	TRBJ2-3	-	CASSVYWSPTDTQYF	TGTGCCAGCAGTGTTTACTGGTCGCCCACAGATACGCAGTATTTT
-	TRBV5-1	TRBJ2-7	TRBD1	CASSPRGTGSYEQYF	TGCGCCAGCAGCCCTCGGGGGACAGGCTCCTACGAGCAGTACTTC
-	TRBV7-9	TRBJ1-1	TRBD1	CASSLGQGADTEAFF	TGTGCCAGCAGCTTAGGACAGGGGGCGGACACTGAAGCTTTCTTT
-	TRBV7-2	TRBJ1-1	-	CASSLQNTEAFF	TGTGCCAGCAGCCTACAGAACACTGAAGCTTTCTTT
once	TRBV7-9	TRBJ2-1	-	CASSSPRRSYNEQFF	TGTGCCAGCAGCTCCCCAAGGCGGTCCTACAATGAGCAGTTCTTC
-	TRBV7-8	TRBJ1-1	-	CASSAGGGGTEAFF	TGTGCCAGCAGCGCCGGGGGGGGTGGTACTGAAGCTTTCTTT
-	TRBV7-2	TRBJ2-3	TRBD2	CASSSFSGLGADTQYF	TGTGCCAGCAGCTCCTTCTCGGGACTAGGGGCAGATACGCAGTATTTT
-	TRBV7-9	TRBJ1-2	-	CASSSHIRGGYTF	TGTGCCAGCAGCAGTCACATCAGGGGTGGCTACACCTTC
-	TRBV11-3	TRBJ2-1	-	CASSGGARGHNEQFF	TGTGCCAGCAGCGGGGGGGCCCGGGGGCACAATGAGCAGTTCTTC
-	TRBV11-2	TRBJ2-3	-	CASSLEGDYTDTQYF	TGTGCCAGCAGCTTAGAGGGAGATTACACAGATACGCAGTATTTT
-	TRBV7-9	TRBJ1-1	TRBD1	CASSPRQGGGSTEAFF	TGTGCCAGCAGCCCCCGACAGGGGGGTGGTTCTACTGAAGCTTTCTTT
few	TRBV27	TRBJ2-2	-	CASGYPFDTGELFF	TGTGCCAGCGGATATCCTTTTGACACCGGGGAGCTGTTTTTT
-	TRBV7-9	TRBJ2-7	TRBD1	CASRSGTAYEQYF	TGTGCCAGCAGATCCGGGACAGCCTACGAGCAGTACTTC
-	TRBV7-9	TRBJ1-2	-	CASSPDSVLSNYGYTF	TGTGCCAGCAGCCCGGACAGTGTTCTTTCTAACTATGGCTACACCTTC
few	TRBV5-1	TRBJ1-2	TRBD1	CASSMDRASFYGYTF	TGCGCCAGCAGCATGGACAGGGCGAGTTTCTATGGCTACACCTTC
-	TRBV6-5	TRBJ1-3	-	CASRSGNTIYF	TGTGCCAGCAGGAGTGGAAACACCATATATTTT
-	TRBV5-1	TRBJ2-5	-	CASSLWPEETQYF	TGCGCCAGCAGCTTGTGGCCGGAAGAGACCCAGTACTTC
-	TRBV9	TRBJ1-6	-	CASSPEGPDNSPLHF	TGTGCCAGCAGCCCCGAAGGGCCAGATAATTCACCCCTCCACTTT
-	TRBV9	TRBJ1-4	-	CASSVEPGDEKLFF	TGTGCCAGCAGCGTAGAGCCGGGAGATGAAAAACTGTTTTTT
-	TRBV7-9	TRBJ2-7	TRBD1	CASSLAPVTGTYEQYF	TGTGCCAGCAGCTTAGCTCCCGTGACAGGGACCTACGAGCAGTACTTC
-	TRBV9	TRBJ1-1	-	CASSEGVMNTEAFF	TGTGCCAGCAGCGAAGGGGTCATGAACACTGAAGCTTTCTTT
-	TRBV5-1	TRBJ2-5	-	CASSLGFGVGEETQYF	TGCGCCAGCAGCTTGGGCTTCGGGGTGGGCGAAGAGACCCAGTACTTC
-	TRBV27	TRBJ1-5	-	CASSSSYQPQHF	TGTGCCAGCAGTTCCTCATATCAGCCCCAGCATTTT
-	TRBV9	TRBJ1-2	-	CASSARQAANYGYTF	TGTGCCAGCAGCGCGAGACAGGCGGCTAACTATGGCTACACCTTC
-	TRBV7-9	TRBJ2-1	-	CASSLPSGVSYNEQFF	TGTGCCAGCAGCCTACCTTCAGGGGTGTCCTACAATGAGCAGTTCTTC
-	TRBV4-1	TRBJ2-7	-	CASSREPGPLYEQYF	TGCGCCAGCAGCCGAGAACCGGGCCCCCTTTACGAGCAGTACTTC
-	TRBV9	TRBJ2-1	TRBD2	CASSATGLADNEQFF	TGTGCCAGCAGCGCTACGGGACTAGCCGACAATGAGCAGTTCTTC
-	TRBV15	TRBJ1-5	-	CATSRDMGLLQPQHF	TGTGCCACCAGCAGAGATATGGGTCTACTCCAGCCCCAGCATTTT
-	TRBV10-3	TRBJ1-1	-	CASGTEAFF	TGTGCCAGCGGGACTGAAGCTTTCTTT
-	TRBV5-6	TRBJ2-2	TRBD1	CAGRDRVTGELFF	TGTGCCGGCCGGGACAGAGTCACCGGGGAGCTGTTTTTT
-	TRBV27	TRBJ1-1	-	CASSSLQNTEAFF	TGTGCCAGCAGTTCCCTCCAGAACACTGAAGCTTTCTTT
-	TRBV7-6	TRBJ2-3	-	CASSVRGSSLDELGTGTQYF	TGTGCCAGCAGTGTCCGGGGCTCTTCCCTAGACGAATTAGGTACCGGTACGCAGTATTTT
-	TRBV11-2	TRBJ1-4	TRBD1	CASSFLPDRANEKLFF	TGTGCCAGCAGCTTTCTCCCCGACAGGGCTAATGAAAAACTGTTTTTT
-	TRBV27	TRBJ1-2	-	CASSFSGNYGYTF	TGTGCCAGCAGTTTCTCAGGGAACTATGGCTACACCTTC
-	TRBV27	TRBJ2-2	-	CASILGGQNTGELFF	TGTGCCAGCATCCTAGGGGGACAGAACACCGGGGAGCTGTTTTTT
-	TRBV6-5	TRBJ2-4	TRBD1	CASSSTGSLAKNIQYF	TGTGCCAGCAGTTCGACAGGGAGTCTGGCCAAAAACATTCAGTACTTC
few	TRBV19	TRBJ1-5	-	CASRVDPYNQPQHF	TGTGCCAGTAGGGTGGACCCTTATAATCAGCCCCAGCATTTT
-	TRBV4-3	TRBJ1-1	-	CASSQEAGAGEAFF	TGCGCCAGCAGCCAAGAGGCCGGGGCGGGTGAAGCTTTCTTT
medium-sized	TRBV7-2	TRBJ1-3	-	CASSLGERSSGNTIYF	TGTGCCAGCAGCTTGGGCGAGAGAAGCTCTGGAAACACCATATATTTT
-	TRBV5-4	TRBJ2-5	TRBD2	CASSFPLSGGDQETQYF	TGTGCCAGCAGCTTCCCCCTTAGCGGGGGGGATCAAGAGACCCAGTACTTC
-	TRBV7-9	TRBJ2-7	-	CASSHRDNSYEQYF	TGTGCCAGCAGCCACAGGGACAACTCCTACGAGCAGTACTTC
-	TRBV11-3	TRBJ2-1	-	CASSLVTEGNEQFF	TGTGCCAGCAGCTTAGTTACGGAGGGGAATGAGCAGTTCTTC
-	TRBV6-5	TRBJ2-5	TRBD1	CASSPGTGGGTQYF	TGTGCCAGCAGCCCCGGGACAGGGGGGGGGACCCAGTACTTC
once	TRBV6-5	TRBJ2-7	-	CASSYSPGTYEQYF	TGTGCCAGCAGTTACTCCCCAGGGACCTACGAGCAGTACTTC
-	TRBV10-3	TRBJ2-7	-	CAISEKDIRGYEQYF	TGTGCCATCAGTGAGAAGGACATCCGAGGCTACGAGCAGTACTTC
-	TRBV10-3	TRBJ2-3	-	CAISETSQGTDTQYF	TGTGCCATCAGTGAGACTAGCCAAGGGACAGATACGCAGTATTTT
-	TRBV6-6	TRBJ1-3	-	CASSYYNSFSGNTIYF	TGTGCCAGCAGTTACTATAACAGCTTCTCTGGAAACACCATATATTTT
-	TRBV29-1	TRBJ2-2	-	CSVPARATGELFF	TGCAGCGTCCCCGCCCGCGCGACCGGGGAGCTGTTTTTT
-	TRBV19	TRBJ2-1	-	CASSIGGGASYNEQFF	TGTGCCAGTAGTATAGGGGGGGGCGCGTCCTACAATGAGCAGTTCTTC
-	TRBV6-5	TRBJ1-6	-	CASSAYASGSLHF	TGTGCCAGCAGTGCCTACGCCTCAGGATCCCTCCACTTT